The table lists the clone carrying this TCR beta chain with many counts. Antigen unknown. The entry originates in a study of blood T cells in healthy people across ages. General study results and limits: Estimated diversity, derived from one million T cells, was regarded as an underestimate. In these data, TCR beta diversity tracked strongly with naive T cell percentage. For the donors, CMV status was unknown and possibly confounded expanded clonotype changes.

Total RNA, at least 6 micrograms per sample, came from PBMCs. With 2 bases clipped from V and 2 bases from J, the junction kept 8 bases outside the gene matches. This CDR3 has 17 residues. The germline V gene encodes CDR1 LGHNA and CDR2 YNFKEQ. It was with a sample-barcoded 5' primer and a J-beta primer mix that a second PCR of roughly 7 to 12 cycles was run. TCRdb fed the 5' RACE reads into MiXCR, producing one record per CDR3 protein. The sample contains nearly 1 million distinct CDR3 sequences, just over 50% of which appear only once. Sequencing was performed on blood. This rearrangement joins TRBV4-2 to TRBJ2-3, with 9 positions matching TRBD2. The TCR comes from a woman aged 55-70 years in good health. DNA for the CDR3: TGTGCCAGCAGCCAACCGGACCTAGCGGGGTTCACAGATACGCAGTATTTT. This encodes CASSQPDLAGFTDTQYF.